These 20 T cell receptor beta chains were all obtained from the same sample, sequenced in a study of cytomegalovirus exposure and HLA in healthy donors. Amplification used 60 Vbeta primers and 13 Jbeta primers. Here immunoSEQ multiplex PCR was the method, and the copy in TCRdb shows in-frame clones only, minus some. Of 93,000 or so clones in the sample, roughly 80% were seen once. Sequencing was done on a sample of PBMCs. Source of these receptors: a man in his fifties in good health and CMV-seropositive.

The V gene is TRBV7-8, the J gene TRBJ2-3, with D uncertain. The germline V gene has CDR1 SGHVS and CDR2 FQNEAQ. This CDR3 comprises 16 residues. With 5 bases removed from V and 2 bases from J, the gap between germline ends came to 17 bases. CDR3 sequence: CASSQSRNIVTDTQYF. CDR3 bases: TGTGCCAGCAGCCAAAGCAGGAATATCGTCACAGATACGCAGTATTTT.

The V and J genes are TRBV28 and TRBJ2-7, with 8 positions matching TRBD2. Germline CDR1 is MDHEN and CDR2 is SYDVKM. J gave up 7 bases and V 7 bases, and 12 bases lay outside the gene matches. CDR3 length equals 14 residues. The CDR3 DNA follows: TGTGCCAGCACCTTAGCGGGATGGGAGGGAGAGCAGTACTTC. It codes for CASTLAGWEGEQYF.

This chain joins TRBV5-1 and TRBJ2-1, with TRBD1 identical over 10 bases. Trimming cost V 2 bases and J 9 bases; bases outside gene matches: 5. This CDR3 is 14 amino acids long. Looked up from germline, CDR1 is SGHRS and CDR2 is YFSETQ. The CDR3 sequence: CASSLGQGESEQFF. For the CDR3, the DNA is TGCGCCAGCAGCTTAGGACAGGGGGAAAGTGAGCAGTTCTTC.

The chain is built from TRBV6-1 and TRBJ2-7, with 8 bases lining up with TRBD1. J was trimmed by 1 base and V by 4 bases; bases with no gene match: 3. CDR1 is MNHNS and CDR2 is SASEGT in the germline V gene. This CDR3 region has 14 residues. In nucleotides, the CDR3 is TGTGCCAGCAGTGCGGACAGGGTTTCCTACGAGCAGTACTTC. It translates to CASSADRVSYEQYF.

Notes on this clone: Other DNA sequences of this sample code for an identical CDR3. The rearrangement uses TRBV7-9 and TRBJ2-2, with 9 nucleotides matching TRBD2. J gave up 2 bases and V 5 bases, and 6 bases lay outside the gene matches. CDR1 and CDR2 (germline): SEHNR, FQNEAQ (reference sequence). There are 16 residues in the CDR3. The CDR3 sequence is CASSSKTSGNTGELFF. The CDR3 nucleotides are TGTGCCAGCAGCAGTAAGACTAGCGGAAACACCGGGGAGCTGTTTTTT.

J is TRBJ2-7 and V is TRBV4-1, with TRBD2 identical over 12 bases. J lost 5 bases, V lost 4 bases, and 9 bases had no gene match. CDR3 length: 16 amino acids. Germline V CDR1 and CDR2: MGHRA, YSYEKL. CDR3 sequence: CASSPRTSGIGDEQYF. For the CDR3, the DNA is TGCGCCAGCAGCCCTAGGACTAGCGGGATTGGCGACGAGCAGTACTTC.

The chain carries TRBV28 and TRBJ2-7; 7 positions agree with TRBD1. Per germline, CDR1 MDHEN and CDR2 SYDVKM. V gave up 2 bases and J gave up 2 bases; unmatched junction bases: 3. This CDR3 is built from 14 residues. The DNA of the CDR3 is TGTGCCAGCAGTTTAGGGACAGAGACCTACGAGCAGTACTTC. As protein: CASSLGTETYEQYF.

DNA for the CDR3: TGTTCCGTCGACAGGGTCTACGAGCAGTACTTC. As protein: CSVDRVYEQYF. J is TRBJ2-7 and V is TRBV7-9; 7 bases are a match to TRBD1. Per the germline V gene, CDR1 is SEHNR and CDR2 is FQNEAQ (reference sequence). This CDR3 is built from 11 residues.

This clone occurred a few times. The chain uses TRBV28 and TRBJ1-5, with 9 positions matching TRBD1. Unmatched junction bases numbered 9, after V lost 6 bases and J lost 6 bases. The CDR3 is made up of 15 amino acids. Looked up from germline, CDR1 is MDHEN and CDR2 is SYDVKM. CDR3 sequence reads: CASSPLQGAFQPQHF. DNA for the CDR3: TGTGCCAGCAGCCCCCTACAGGGGGCTTTTCAGCCCCAGCATTTT.

This clone was recorded only once. The V gene is TRBV28, the J gene TRBJ2-7; 10 nucleotides match TRBD2. The CDR3 is 14 residues long. J gave up 7 bases and V 5 bases, and 8 bases lay outside the gene matches. Germline assignment: CDR1 MDHEN and CDR2 SYDVKM. The CDR3 spells CASSPGTSVGEQYF. As DNA, the CDR3 is TGTGCCAGCAGTCCTGGGACTAGCGTAGGAGAGCAGTACTTC.

CDR3 nucleotides: TGTGCCAGCAGTCTAAGACATGCTCAAGAGACCCAGTACTTC. Protein: CASSLRHAQETQYF. The V gene is TRBV6-5, the J gene TRBJ2-5; D unclear. The ends were cut back, 5 bases at V and 2 bases at J, with 12 bases in the middle. Germline V gene data show CDR1 as MNHEY and CDR2 as SVGAGI. The CDR3 length is 14 residues.

About this clone: Additional DNA sequences in this sample encode the identical CDR3. The V gene is TRBV29-1, the J gene TRBJ2-7; D is perhaps TRBD1 (5 bases). CDR1 and CDR2 (germline): SQVTM, ANQGSEA. Trimming shortened V by 7 bases and J by 0 bases, and 13 bases separated the two germline ends. The CDR3 consists of 13 residues. CDR3 in amino acids: CSALDSHSYEQYF. DNA of the CDR3: TGCAGCGCTCTAGACAGCCACTCCTACGAGCAGTACTTC.

The chain links TRBV27 to TRBJ2-7, with 8 bases aligning to TRBD1. The length of the CDR3 is 16 residues. Germline CDR1 is MNHEY and CDR2 is SMNVEV (reference sequence). The junction had 11 bases not matched to a gene; V was cut back by 5 bases and J by 2 bases. The CDR3: CASSALGGTGPYEQYF. The CDR3 DNA sequence: TGTGCCAGCAGTGCCCTTGGGGGGACAGGTCCCTACGAGCAGTACTTC.

The chain combines TRBV18 with TRBJ1-2; 7 nucleotides align to TRBD1. V lost 1 base to trimming and J lost 2 bases; unmatched junction nucleotides: 4. CDR1 KGHSH and CDR2 LQKENI come from the germline V gene. This CDR3 comprises 15 residues. This CDR3 reads CASSPRPQGNYGYTF. The CDR3 DNA reads TGTGCCAGCTCACCACGGCCACAGGGGAACTATGGCTACACCTTC.

In its sample, this clone was seen once. J is TRBJ2-2 and V is TRBV25-1; D unclear. This CDR3 has 14 residues. Germline assignment: CDR1 MGHDK and CDR2 SYGVNS. V gave up 3 bases and J gave up 5 bases, with 10 bases separating them. The DNA of the CDR3 is TGTGCCAGCAGTGAGGTCTTGAGTACCGGGGAGCTGTTTTTT. Protein product: CASSEVLSTGELFF. Combining the CDR3 with reference TRBV25-1 and TRBJ2-2 gives the whole variable domain EADIYQTPRYLVIGTGKKITLECSQTMGHDKMYWYQQDPGMELHLIHYSYGVNSTEKGDLSSESTVSRIRTEHFPLTLESARPSHTSQYLCASSEVLSTGELFFGEGSRLTVL.

The chain joins TRBV18 to TRBJ1-1; weak D call: TRBD1 (6 bases). The germline gives CDR1 KGHSH, CDR2 LQKENI. With 6 bases removed from V and 4 bases from J, the gap between germline ends came to 9 bases. The CDR3 has 12 residues. CDR3 nucleotide sequence: TGTGCCAGCTCCATGGACAGCACTGAAGCTTTCTTT. It yields the protein CASSMDSTEAFF.

In nucleotides, the CDR3 is TGTGCCAGCATTCAGTGGGGGGTCACTAGCACAGATACGCAGTATTTT. Encoded protein: CASIQWGVTSTDTQYF. The genes are TRBV6-9 and TRBJ2-3, with D maybe TRBD2 (6 bases). V was pared by 7 bases and J by 0 bases, with 17 bases between. Germline V gene lookup returns CDR1 MNHGY and CDR2 SVAAGI. CDR3 length: 16 amino acids.

Turning to this clone: One junction end does not reproduce the germline sequence, and a read error may be involved. The chain couples TRBV7-9 to TRBJ2-7; 9 bases match TRBD2. CDR3 length: 15 amino acids. CDR1 and CDR2 (germline): SEHNR, FQNEAQ (reference sequence). CDR3 amino acids: CSSSFISGRGNEQYF. The DNA of the CDR3 is TGTTCCAGCAGCTTTATTAGCGGGAGAGGAAACGAGCAGTACTTC.

This chain uses TRBV5-4 with TRBJ2-7; weak D call: TRBD2 (7 bases). The ends were cut back, 6 bases at V and 0 bases at J, with 13 bases in the middle. Germline loops: CDR1 SGHNT, CDR2 YYREEE (reference sequence). This CDR3 has 14 residues. The CDR3 spells CASNPGGRSYEQYF. CDR3 bases: TGTGCCAGCAACCCCGGGGGGCGCTCCTACGAGCAGTACTTC.

The chain couples TRBV30 to TRBJ2-5, with 11 positions matching TRBD2. This CDR3 comprises 16 residues. The V segment lost 2 bases and the J segment 2 bases; nucleotides outside the gene matches: 7. Germline V gives CDR1 GTSNPN, CDR2 SVGIG (reference sequence). CDR3 bases: TGTGCCTGGAGTTCCGGACTAGCGGGTCCGCAAGAGACCCAGTACTTC. Encoded protein: CAWSSGLAGPQETQYF.